A single sample gave rise to the 19 T cell receptor beta chains below, sequenced in a study of tumor-infiltrating lymphocytes in oesophageal squamous cell carcinoma. TCRdb itself ran the PCR reads through MiXCR, one entry per CDR3 protein. The sample comprises about 15,000 distinct CDR3 sequences, approximately 50% of which are singletons, and 15% to 20% rests with the top ten. Material: esophageal tumor tissue. The receptors derive from a male donor with esophageal squamous cell carcinoma.

This clonotype was seen once. V gene TRBV6-5 combines with J gene TRBJ2-2; D unresolved. This CDR3 is 16 amino acids long. Germline V CDR1 and CDR2: MNHEY, SVGAGI. V lost 5 bases and J lost 2, with 15 bases in between. The CDR3 DNA is TGTGCCAGCAGTGAAAGGGCTCAGTTCAACACCGGGGAGCTGTTTTTT. It yields the protein CASSERAQFNTGELFF.

This clonotype showed up just once. This chain uses TRBV12-3 or TRBV12-4 with TRBJ2-1; D is perhaps TRBD1 (5 bases). The germline V and J ends were trimmed by 2 bases and 9 bases, with 11 bases remaining between them. The CDR3 runs 13 residues. This chain's CDR3 is CASSLWGGAEQFF. The DNA of the CDR3 is TGTGCCAGCAGTTTATGGGGTGGGGCTGAGCAGTTCTTC.

This clonotype appeared many times. The CDR3 nucleotides are TGTGCCAGCAGTGTTGAGCGTTTCTCCTACGAGCAGTACTTC. This encodes CASSVERFSYEQYF. This sequence joins TRBV2 and TRBJ2-7; unclear D gene. CDR1 is SNHLY and CDR2 is FYNNEI in the germline V gene. The CDR3 has 14 amino acids. Trimming cost V 4 bases and J 0 bases, with 10 bases left between them.

The V call is TRBV7-8, the J call TRBJ2-5; 12 positions match TRBD2. The J call may be wrong; the DNA end is better matched by TRBJ2-1. CDR3 size: 15 residues. The germline V gene encodes CDR1 SGHVS and CDR2 FQNEAQ. Here the CDR3 reads CASSPRTSGDNEQFF. For the CDR3, the DNA is TGTGCCAGCAGCCCCCGGACTAGCGGGGACAATGAGCAGTTCTTC.

This clonotype turned up a few times. The genes are TRBV21-1 and TRBJ1-4; the D call TRBD1 from the table was never checked on the DNA. TRBV21-1 is a documented pseudogene. The CDR3 is made up of 13 amino acids. CDR3 in DNA: TGTGCCAGCAGCAACAGGGAAGGGGAAAAACTGTTTTTT. This sequence encodes CASSNREGEKLFF.

CDR3 sequence: CASSQDPSGTGGYGELFF. CDR3 coding DNA: TGCGCCAGCAGCCAAGATCCCTCCGGGACAGGGGGCTACGGGGAGCTGTTTTTT. The gene calls are TRBV4-1 and TRBJ2-2, with 12 bases that match TRBD1. The junction had 9 bases not matched to a gene; V was cut back by 0 bases and J by 7 bases. The V gene's germline CDR1 is MGHRA and CDR2 YSYEKL. CDR3 length equals 18 residues.

A few counts support this clonotype. The J gene is TRBJ1-5, the V gene TRBV6-1; 8 bases agree with TRBD1. The CDR3 has 15 residues. Looked up from germline, CDR1 is MNHNS and CDR2 is SASEGT. The junction had 10 bases not matched to a gene; V was cut back by 7 bases and J by 5 bases. In nucleotides, the CDR3 is TGTGCCAGCAACCTGGACAGGGCCGGTTATCAGCCCCAGCATTTT. Protein product: CASNLDRAGYQPQHF.

This clonotype turned up a few times. The J gene is TRBJ2-6, the V gene TRBV6-5; no definite D call. This CDR3 has 16 amino acids. Germline CDR1 reads MNHEY; CDR2 reads SVGAGI. V was trimmed by 0 bases and J by 1 base, leaving 7 bases between them. The CDR3 DNA reads as TGTGCCAGCAGTTACTCAGGGATTTCTGGGGCCAACGTCCTGACTTTC. Translating gives CASSYSGISGANVLTF.

The genes are TRBV7-8 and TRBJ2-1, with D uncertain. Trimming stripped 1 base from V and 6 bases from J, with 19 bases between. There are 17 residues in the CDR3. Germline values: CDR1 SGHVS, CDR2 FQNEAQ. The CDR3 reads CASSLVQAEWLVNEQFF. The CDR3 nucleotides read TGTGCCAGCAGCTTAGTCCAGGCGGAATGGTTGGTCAATGAGCAGTTCTTC.

In its sample, this clonotype was seen a few times. The rearrangement links TRBV7-6 to TRBJ2-1; perhaps D is TRBD1 or TRBD2 (6 bases each). Trimming cost V 5 bases and J 4 bases, with 15 bases left between them. This CDR3 is 15 amino acids long. Per the germline V gene, CDR1 is SGHVS and CDR2 is FNYEAQ. This chain's CDR3 is CASSGRQGRYNEQFF. The DNA of the CDR3 is TGTGCCAGCAGCGGACGGCAGGGGAGGTACAATGAGCAGTTCTTC.

The chain couples TRBV7-3 to TRBJ1-4; D not certain. Germline assignment: CDR1 SGHTA and CDR2 FQGTGA. This CDR3 is 13 amino acids long. With 0 bases removed from V and 12 bases from J, the gap between germline ends came to 11 bases. The CDR3 sequence is CASSLTQSTELFF. CDR3 bases: TGTGCCAGCAGCTTAACACAGAGTACGGAACTGTTTTTT.

There are a few counts of this clonotype. The chain carries TRBV7-2 and TRBJ2-7; no clear D. The V end was cut by 1 base, the J end by 3 bases, with 10 bases between. The CDR3 runs 14 residues. CDR1 is SGHTA and CDR2 is FQGNSA in the germline V gene. CDR3 bases: TGTGCCAGCAGCTTAGGGGTAGTCGGCTACGAGCAGTACTTC. It specifies CASSLGVVGYEQYF.

The CDR3 nucleotides are TGTGCCAGTATGGGGCTAGCGGGAGGGCCATCCACAGATACGCAGTATTTT. It translates to CASMGLAGGPSTDTQYF. The V gene is TRBV12-3 or TRBV12-4, the J gene TRBJ2-3, with 12 nucleotides matching TRBD2. The CDR3 is 17 amino acids. The junction had 12 bases not matched to a gene; V was cut back by 9 bases and J by 2 bases.

The chain uses TRBV7-8 and TRBJ2-5; possible D gene TRBD2, 6 bases. The J call may be faulty, since TRBJ2-7 better matches the DNA end. The CDR3 sequence is 13 residues long. CDR1 and CDR2 from the germline V gene are SGHVS and FQNEAQ. The CDR3 bases are TGTGCCAGCAGCTTAGCGCGGGATGGCGAGCAGTACTTC. Amino acid sequence: CASSLARDGEQYF.

V gene TRBV7-3 combines with J gene TRBJ2-2; D remains ambiguous. This CDR3 spans 14 amino acids. V was cut by 1 base and J by 3 bases, with 6 bases left in between. CDR1 SGHTA and CDR2 FQGTGA come from the germline V gene. The CDR3 region is CASSLSLDTGELFF. The CDR3, as DNA: TGTGCCAGCAGCTTAAGTCTGGACACCGGGGAGCTGTTTTTT. Looking up the rest from reference TRBV7-3 and TRBJ2-2 gives the full variable domain: GAGVSQTPSNKVTEKGKYVELRCDPISGHTALYWYRQSLGQGPEFLIYFQGTGAADDSGLPNDRFFAVRPEGSVSTLKIQRTERGDSAVYLCASSLSLDTGELFFGEGSRLTVL.

Regarding this clonotype: This is likely a read error, given that the CDR3 carries no conserved phenylalanine or tryptophan at its end. No DNA is shown, since the ends of the CDR3 on it are uncertain; the CDR3 is the one TCRdb lists. V and J are TRBV11-1 and TRBJ2-3; TRBD2 reflects the table's D call only, with no check against the DNA. The V gene's germline CDR1 is SGHAT and CDR2 FQDESV (reference sequence). 16 amino acids form the CDR3, both terminal residues included. CDR3 in amino acids: CASSLLQLGYGYTFGP.

This chain uses TRBV12-5 with TRBJ2-3; D is ambiguous. The end of the DNA aligns better with TRBJ2-5, so the J call may be wrong. CDR1 is LGHNT, CDR2 FRNRAP, per germline. CDR3 length equals 13 residues. The CDR3 coding sequence is TGTGCTAGTGGTGCCGACATCAGGGAGACCCAGTACTTC. It is translated as CASGADIRETQYF.

The rearrangement joins TRBV7-2 to TRBJ2-2; unclear D gene. The V and J ends lost 4 bases and 2 bases respectively, with 8 bases between them. Per germline, CDR1 SGHTA and CDR2 FQGNSA. The CDR3 has 14 amino acids. CDR3: CASSWTVNTGELFF. The CDR3 DNA reads TGTGCCAGCAGCTGGACGGTTAACACCGGGGAGCTGTTTTTT. The full variable domain, its missing parts supplied by reference TRBV7-2 and TRBJ2-2, is GAGVSQSPSNKVTEKGKDVELRCDPISGHTALYWYRQSLGQGLEFLIYFQGNSAPDKSGLPSDRFSAERTGGSVSTLTIQRTQQEDSAVYLCASSWTVNTGELFFGEGSRLTVL.

A word on this clonotype: One junction end disagrees with the germline gene, perhaps due to a read error. This chain connects TRBV6-1 to TRBJ2-4; no clear D gene. The CDR3 runs to 12 residues. Germline CDR1 reads MNHNS; CDR2 reads SASEGT. CDR3 loop: CASSRQSSPLHF. DNA for the CDR3: TGTGCCAGCAGCAGGCAGAGTTCACCCCTCCACTTC.